Reported below is one T cell receptor (beta chain). Antigen specificity is unknown. TCRdb keeps only in-frame clones here, not all; method: immunoSEQ multiplex PCR. The repertoire has under 45,000 clones, approximately 87% of them found once; the top ten carry less than 30%. The data belong to a study of pediatric ulcerative colitis. Findings and caveats of the study: Blood samples from a couple of patients yielded substantially fewer templates and were excluded from blood-rectal overlap analysis. Two rectal CDR3 clonotypes occurred in all ulcerative colitis patients. Blood-rectal clonal overlap within each person was significantly higher in ulcerative colitis patients than controls.

The CDR3 extends over 15 amino acids. V lost 3 bases and J lost 4, with 16 bases in between. In germline, CDR1 is MNHNS, CDR2 SASEGT. No immunosuppressive drugs were given to ulcerative colitis patients before diagnostic colonoscopy. The clonotype originates from a girl between 5 and 17 years old with moderate ulcerative colitis. The genes are TRBV6-1 and TRBJ2-7, with a tentative D call TRBD2 (6 bases). The specimen sequenced was blood. CDR3 amino acids: CASSDPSGLRYEQYF. The CDR3 DNA reads TGTGCCAGCAGTGATCCCTCGGGACTGCGTTACGAGCAGTACTTC.